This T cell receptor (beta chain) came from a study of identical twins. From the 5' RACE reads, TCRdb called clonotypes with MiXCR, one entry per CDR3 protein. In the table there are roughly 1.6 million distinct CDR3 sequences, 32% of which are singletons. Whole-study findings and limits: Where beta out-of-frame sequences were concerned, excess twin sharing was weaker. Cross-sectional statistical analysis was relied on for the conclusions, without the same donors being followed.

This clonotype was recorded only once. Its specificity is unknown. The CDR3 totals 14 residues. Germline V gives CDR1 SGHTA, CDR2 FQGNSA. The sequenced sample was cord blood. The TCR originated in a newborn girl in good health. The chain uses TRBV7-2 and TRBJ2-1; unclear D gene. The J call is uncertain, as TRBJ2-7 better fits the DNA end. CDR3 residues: CASSLRYSYNEQYF. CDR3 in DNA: TGTGCCAGCAGCTTACGGTATTCCTACAATGAGCAGTACTTC.